This passage covers 13 T cell receptor beta chains from one sample sequenced in a study of siplizumab effects on memory and regulatory T cells. Some clones are missing from TCRdb's copy, which holds only in-frame ones; the method was immunoSEQ multiplex PCR. The repertoire holds about 100,000 clones, about nine tenths seen once, with 0.15% in the top ten. Material: CD4+ T cells sorted from blood. The receptor source for this set is a human donor in good health.

The rearrangement joins TRBV2 to TRBJ2-5; D may be TRBD2 (5 bases). Germline V CDR1 and CDR2: SNHLY, FYNNEI. Trimming pared 7 bases from V and 2 bases from J, leaving 14 bases between. This CDR3 has 14 amino acids. The DNA of the CDR3 is TGTGCCAGCACCCCCCTAGGGAGACAAGAGACCCAGTACTTC. The encoded protein is CASTPLGRQETQYF. Together with reference TRBV2 and TRBJ2-5, the CDR3 gives the full variable domain: EPEVTQTPSHQVTQMGQEVILRCVPISNHLYFYWYRQILGQKVEFLVSFYNNEISEKSEIFDDQFSVERPDGSNFTLKIRSTKLEDSAMYFCASTPLGRQETQYFGPGTRLLVL.

The rearrangement uses TRBV5-1 and TRBJ2-1; 7 bases are shared with TRBD2. Per the germline V gene, CDR1 is SGHRS and CDR2 is YFSETQ. V lost 4 bases to trimming and J lost 4 bases; unmatched junction nucleotides: 2. The CDR3 extends over 13 amino acids. The CDR3 here is CASSGEGYNEQFF. In nucleotides, the CDR3 is TGCGCCAGCAGCGGGGAGGGATACAATGAGCAGTTCTTC.

This chain links TRBV7-2 with TRBJ1-1; no clear D gene. Trimming cost V 1 base and J 3 bases, with 9 bases left between them. Per the germline V gene, CDR1 is SGHTA and CDR2 is FQGNSA. The CDR3 totals 14 residues. DNA of the CDR3: TGTGCCAGCAGCTTAGATGTTTCATACACTGAAGCTTTCTTT. As protein: CASSLDVSYTEAFF.

This chain uses TRBV19 with TRBJ2-6; D is undetermined. This CDR3 comprises 17 residues. Trimming took off 3 bases at V and 4 bases at J, with 16 bases between the two ends. The germline V gene has CDR1 LNHDA and CDR2 SQIVND (reference sequence). The CDR3 here is CASSMEISTTGANVLTF. CDR3 DNA sequence: TGTGCCAGTAGTATGGAGATAAGTACCACCGGGGCCAACGTCCTGACTTTC.

The CDR3 DNA reads as TGTGCCAGCAGTGAAAGGGCCGACTCCTACGAGCAGTACTTC. Protein product: CASSERADSYEQYF. This rearrangement joins TRBV25-1 to TRBJ2-7; D ambiguous. Between the trimmed V and J ends, which lost 2 bases and 0 bases, there was a span of 8 bases. The CDR3 is made up of 14 amino acids. Germline CDR1 is MGHDK and CDR2 is SYGVNS.

This sequence joins TRBV2 and TRBJ2-2; 7 bases fit TRBD2. The V segment lost 1 base and the J segment 5 bases; nucleotides outside the gene matches: 4. CDR1 and CDR2 from the germline V gene are SNHLY and FYNNEI. The CDR3 is made up of 15 amino acids. This chain's CDR3 is CASSEGSGSTGELFF. CDR3 sequence (DNA): TGTGCCAGCAGTGAAGGTAGCGGGTCGACCGGGGAGCTGTTTTTT.

The gene calls are TRBV7-3 and TRBJ2-1; D might be TRBD2 (6 bases). The CDR3 runs 14 residues. CDR1 and CDR2 (germline): SGHTA, FQGTGA. V was pared by 5 bases and J by 7 bases, with 15 bases between. The CDR3 protein is CASSRGAGKNEQFF. In DNA, the CDR3 is TGTGCCAGCAGCCGCGGGGCAGGGAAAAATGAGCAGTTCTTC.

The V call is TRBV7-2, the J call TRBJ2-5; D is undetermined. Per the germline V gene, CDR1 is SGHTA and CDR2 is FQGNSA. CDR3 size: 14 residues. Between the trimmed V and J ends, which lost 1 base and 5 bases, there was a span of 11 bases. CDR3 region: CASSLVAVGETQYF. For the CDR3, the DNA is TGTGCCAGCAGCTTAGTAGCTGTCGGCGAGACCCAGTACTTC.

The V gene is TRBV28, the J gene TRBJ1-1; a weak D match, TRBD1 (6 bases). The V end lost 11 bases, the J end lost 2 bases, and 18 bases lay between the germline ends. The germline gives CDR1 MDHEN, CDR2 SYDVKM. The CDR3 totals 14 residues. CDR3 in DNA: TGTGCCGCAGGGGTGTGGGAGTATAACACTGAAGCTTTCTTT. This codes for CAAGVWEYNTEAFF.

V usage is TRBV6-5 and J usage is TRBJ1-1; D is undetermined. The CDR3 totals 13 residues. Germline loops: CDR1 MNHEY, CDR2 SVGAGI. Between the trimmed V and J ends, which lost 6 bases and 0 bases, there was a span of 8 bases. In DNA form, the CDR3 reads TGTGCCAGCAGGTACGACATGAACACTGAAGCTTTCTTT. Its translation is CASRYDMNTEAFF.

This chain uses TRBV7-2 with TRBJ1-4; D uncertain. The CDR3 contains 14 residues. Germline assignment: CDR1 SGHTA and CDR2 FQGNSA. Trimming left V 4 bases short and J 0 bases short, with 6 bases between. The CDR3 reads CASSWKATNEKLFF. DNA of the CDR3: TGTGCCAGCAGCTGGAAGGCAACTAATGAAAAACTGTTTTTT. The full variable domain, with the rest looked up from reference TRBV7-2 and TRBJ1-4, is GAGVSQSPSNKVTEKGKDVELRCDPISGHTALYWYRQSLGQGLEFLIYFQGNSAPDKSGLPSDRFSAERTGGSVSTLTIQRTQQEDSAVYLCASSWKATNEKLFFGSGTQLSVL.

For this clone: Distinct nucleotide sequences in the sample also encode this CDR3. This chain connects TRBV10-3 to TRBJ1-1; the D is unclear. Germline-derived CDR1 and CDR2 are ENHRY and SYGVKD. V was pared by 4 bases and J by 3 bases, with 6 bases between. The CDR3 is 12 residues long. CDR3 nucleotides: TGTGCCATCAGTGGAGGCCACACTGAAGCTTTCTTT. As protein: CAISGGHTEAFF.

The chain joins TRBV10-1 to TRBJ2-3, with TRBD2 identical over 10 bases. J lost 5 bases, V lost 2 bases, and 4 bases had no gene match. This CDR3 is 15 amino acids long. Germline V lookup: CDR1 WNHNN, CDR2 SYGVQD (reference sequence). This chain's CDR3 is CASSEKLAGGDTQYF. Here the CDR3 DNA reads TGCGCCAGCAGTGAGAAGTTAGCGGGGGGAGATACGCAGTATTTT.